This section outlines one T cell receptor beta chain sequence together with its context. Its matching antigen is unknown. The sample originates from a study of T cells after yellow fever vaccination. CDR1 MNHNY and CDR2 SVGAGI come from the germline V gene (reference sequence). The CDR3 consists of 15 residues. V lost 3 bases, J lost 7 bases, and 7 bases stayed unmatched. Study-level results: Repertoires sorted by FACS could include abundant clonotypes that are contaminants from the bulk population.

As TCR cDNA was made by 5'RACE template switching, a universal primer site and UMIs were added. TCRdb passed the 5' RACE reads through MiXCR, listing each CDR3 protein once. The sample lists approximately 300,000 distinct CDR3 sequences, around 10% occurring once. The clonotype comes from a man between 18 and 29 years old who received the YFV17D yellow fever vaccine. The sample was CD4+ T cells sorted from PBMCs, taken 45 days after the yellow fever booster vaccination. The rearrangement uses TRBV6-6 and TRBJ2-3; 10 nucleotides line up with TRBD2. The CDR3 reads CASSYRASGGYTQYF. The CDR3 nucleotides are TGTGCCAGCAGTTATCGGGCTAGCGGGGGCTATACGCAGTATTTT.